This passage covers 13 T cell receptor beta chains from one sample sequenced in a study of T cell responses to AZD1222 COVID-19 vaccine (dated by TCRdb to about 2021). Libraries were prepared through the immunoSEQ multiplex PCR assay. TCRdb holds this immuneACCESS table with in-frame rearrangements only. Some clones are missing; in checked studies, unresolved V genes explain under half, and the rest has no known cause. This sample lists 150,000 or so clones; roughly 92% were detected once. The ten largest clonotypes hold approximately 1.2% of the sample. Taken with the paper, the label for time point translates to: about 28 days (+/-7) after the second vaccine dose. The material sequenced was peripheral blood, taken 28 days after the second AZD1222 dose. The receptors here all came from an adult who received the AZD1222 COVID-19 vaccine.

This clone was seen just once. The CDR3 region is CASSAGHMQEETQYF. CDR3 nucleotides: TGTGCCAGCAGCGCGGGACATATGCAGGAAGAGACCCAGTACTTC. V is TRBV9 and J is TRBJ2-5; D is perhaps TRBD1 (6 bases). With 3 bases removed from V and 3 bases from J, the gap between germline ends came to 15 bases. There are 15 residues in the CDR3. CDR1 SGDLS and CDR2 YYNGEE come from the germline V gene.

The rearrangement joins TRBV9 to TRBJ1-1; D perhaps matches TRBD1 (5 bases). The CDR3 is 16 residues long. Trimming cost V 4 bases and J 0 bases, with 16 bases left between them. Looked up from germline, CDR1 is SGDLS and CDR2 is YYNGEE. CDR3 protein: CASSTGTVPMNTEAFF. For the CDR3, the DNA is TGTGCCAGCAGCACCGGGACGGTGCCTATGAACACTGAAGCTTTCTTT. The full variable domain, rest sourced from reference TRBV9 and TRBJ1-1, is DSGVTQTPKHLITATGQRVTLRCSPRSGDLSVYWYQQSLDQGLQFLIQYYNGEERAKGNILERFSAQQFPDLHSELNLSSLELGDSALYFCASSTGTVPMNTEAFFGQGTRLTVV.

The chain joins TRBV5-1 to TRBJ1-1; no definite D call. This CDR3 has 13 residues. CDR1 SGHRS and CDR2 YFSETQ come from the germline V gene. Trimming took 0 bases from V and 4 from J, leaving 7 bases between them. CDR3 sequence reads: CASSLEPSTEAFF. CDR3 DNA sequence: TGCGCCAGCAGCTTGGAACCGAGCACTGAAGCTTTCTTT.

The genes are TRBV10-2 and TRBJ2-7; D perhaps matches TRBD1 (6 bases). Germline values: CDR1 WSHSY, CDR2 SAAADI. The CDR3 runs to 13 residues. V lost 10 bases, J lost 2 bases, and 15 bases lay in between. The CDR3: CANLGQRPYEQYF. The DNA of the CDR3 is TGCGCCAATTTAGGACAGCGACCCTACGAGCAGTACTTC.

This chain links TRBV19 with TRBJ1-5; no clear D gene. Germline V lookup: CDR1 LNHDA, CDR2 SQIVND (reference sequence). The CDR3 runs to 14 residues. Trimming shortened V by 3 bases and J by 2 bases, and 8 bases separated the two germline ends. CDR3 in amino acids: CASSILAGNQPQHF. In DNA, the CDR3 is TGTGCCAGTAGTATCCTTGCAGGCAATCAGCCCCAGCATTTT.

The chain combines TRBV5-1 with TRBJ2-3, with D possibly matching TRBD1 (6 bases). This CDR3 is 15 amino acids long. In germline, CDR1 is SGHRS, CDR2 YFSETQ. V shed 0 bases and J shed 8 bases, with 16 bases lying between them. CDR3 loop: CASSLGQDRAGTQYF. The CDR3 DNA reads TGCGCCAGCAGCTTGGGACAGGACCGGGCCGGTACGCAGTATTTT. The whole variable domain, remainder taken from reference TRBV5-1 and TRBJ2-3, is KAGVTQTPRYLIKTRGQQVTLSCSPISGHRSVSWYQQTPGQGLQFLFEYFSETQRNKGNFPGRFSGRQFSNSRSEMNVSTLELGDSALYLCASSLGQDRAGTQYFGPGTRLTVL.

The rearrangement links TRBV5-4 to TRBJ1-4; D unresolved. Germline CDR1 SGHNT, CDR2 YYREEE (reference sequence). The V end was cut by 0 bases, the J end by 8 bases, with 17 bases between. This CDR3 comprises 16 residues. CDR3 in amino acids: CASSLGETRTTEKLFF. In DNA form, the CDR3 reads TGTGCCAGCAGCTTGGGGGAGACAAGGACTACCGAAAAACTGTTTTTT.

This clone turned up a few times. This chain uses TRBV5-4 with TRBJ2-5; TRBD2 matches 10 bases. Per the germline V gene, CDR1 is SGHNT and CDR2 is YYREEE (reference sequence). V was pared by 4 bases and J by 1 base, with 1 base of the junction left unmatched. The CDR3 totals 14 residues. Here the CDR3 DNA reads TGTGCCAGCAGCCGGACTAGCGGCCAAGAGACCCAGTACTTC. As protein: CASSRTSGQETQYF.

The chain is built from TRBV7-3 and TRBJ2-7, with 10 positions matching TRBD2. CDR1 is SGHTA, CDR2 FQGTGA, per germline. The CDR3 extends over 14 amino acids. Trimming took 2 bases from V and 6 from J; bases not matched to a gene: 4. Written as DNA, the CDR3 is TGTGCCAGCAGCTTATTAGCGGGAGGAAGCGAGCAGTACTTC. It is translated as CASSLLAGGSEQYF.

The chain recombines TRBV11-2 with TRBJ2-7; possibly TRBD1 for D (5 bases). The germline CDR1 and CDR2 sequences are SGHAT and FQNNGV. The CDR3 extends over 15 amino acids. The V end was cut by 3 bases, the J end by 0 bases, with 12 bases between. This CDR3 reads CASSLWGPISYEQYF. In DNA form, the CDR3 reads TGTGCCAGCAGCTTGTGGGGCCCCATCTCCTACGAGCAGTACTTC. Combining the CDR3 with reference TRBV11-2 and TRBJ2-7 gives the whole variable domain EAGVAQSPRYKIIEKRQSVAFWCNPISGHATLYWYQQILGQGPKLLIQFQNNGVVDDSQLPKDRFSAERLKGVDSTLKIQPAKLEDSAVYLCASSLWGPISYEQYFGPGTRLTVT.

This sequence joins TRBV28 and TRBJ2-1; D is perhaps TRBD1 (6 bases). This CDR3 contains 14 residues. Germline lookup yields CDR1 MDHEN and CDR2 SYDVKM. Trimming removed 9 bases at V and 0 bases at J, with 12 bases between. CDR3 sequence reads: CASWGLHSYNEQFF. The CDR3 DNA reads as TGTGCCAGTTGGGGGCTACACTCCTACAATGAGCAGTTCTTC.

V usage is TRBV18 and J usage is TRBJ2-5; 7 bases match TRBD2. Per the germline V gene, CDR1 is KGHSH and CDR2 is LQKENI. The CDR3 has 16 amino acids. V lost 3 bases to trimming and J lost 3 bases; unmatched junction nucleotides: 10. The CDR3, as DNA: TGTGCCAGCTCACCGCGGTCTAGCGGTGGGGAAGAGACCCAGTACTTC. This encodes CASSPRSSGGEETQYF.

V and J are TRBV18 and TRBJ1-1; 7 bases align to TRBD1. CDR1 is KGHSH, CDR2 LQKENI, per germline. J gave up 4 bases and V 3 bases, and 11 bases lay outside the gene matches. The CDR3 runs to 16 residues. Here the CDR3 DNA reads TGTGCCAGCTCACCGGGGGCAGGGGGTTTGGGCACTGAAGCTTTCTTT. Translating gives CASSPGAGGLGTEAFF. Based on the CDR3 plus reference TRBV18 and TRBJ1-1, the full variable domain is NAGVMQNPRHLVRRRGQEARLRCSPMKGHSHVYWYRQLPEEGLKFMVYLQKENIIDESGMPKERFSAEFPKEGPSILRIQQVVRGDSAAYFCASSPGAGGLGTEAFFGQGTRLTVV.